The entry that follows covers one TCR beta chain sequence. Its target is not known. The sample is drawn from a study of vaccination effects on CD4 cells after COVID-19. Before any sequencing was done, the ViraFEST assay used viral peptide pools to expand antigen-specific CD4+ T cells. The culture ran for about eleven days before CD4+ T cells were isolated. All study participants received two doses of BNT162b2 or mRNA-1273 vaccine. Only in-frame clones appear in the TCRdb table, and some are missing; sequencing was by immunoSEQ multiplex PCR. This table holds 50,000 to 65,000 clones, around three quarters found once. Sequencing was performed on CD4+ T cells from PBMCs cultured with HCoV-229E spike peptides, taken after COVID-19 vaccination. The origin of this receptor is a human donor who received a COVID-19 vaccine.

The CDR3 region is CASSESGIWGGGQPQHF. The CDR3 coding sequence is TGCGCCAGCAGTGAGTCGGGTATTTGGGGGGGCGGTCAGCCCCAGCATTTT. The chain employs TRBV10-2 and TRBJ1-5; D is perhaps TRBD1 (6 bases). The CDR3 has 17 amino acids. V was cut by 0 bases and J by 6 bases, with 18 bases left in between. Germline CDR1 is WSHSY and CDR2 is SAAADI.